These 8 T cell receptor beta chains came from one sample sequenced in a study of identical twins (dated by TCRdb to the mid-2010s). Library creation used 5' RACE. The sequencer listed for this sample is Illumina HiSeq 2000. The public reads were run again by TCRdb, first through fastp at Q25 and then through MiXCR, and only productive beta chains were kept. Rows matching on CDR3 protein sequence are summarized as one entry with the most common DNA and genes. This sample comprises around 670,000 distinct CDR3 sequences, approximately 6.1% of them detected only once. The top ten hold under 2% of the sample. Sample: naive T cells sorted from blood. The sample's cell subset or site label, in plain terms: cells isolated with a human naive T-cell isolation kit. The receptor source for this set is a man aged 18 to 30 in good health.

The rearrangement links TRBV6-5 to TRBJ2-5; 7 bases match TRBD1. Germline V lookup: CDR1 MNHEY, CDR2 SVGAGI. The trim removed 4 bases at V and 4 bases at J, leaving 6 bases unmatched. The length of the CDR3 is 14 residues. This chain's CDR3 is CASSSPTGTETQYF. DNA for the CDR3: TGTGCCAGCAGTTCCCCGACAGGGACAGAGACCCAGTACTTC.

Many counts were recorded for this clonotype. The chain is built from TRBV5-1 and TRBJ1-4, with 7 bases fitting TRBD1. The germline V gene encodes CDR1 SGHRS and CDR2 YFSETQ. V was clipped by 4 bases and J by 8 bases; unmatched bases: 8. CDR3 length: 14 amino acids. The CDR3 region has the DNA TGCGCCAGCAGCAAGGGACAGTCGGACGAAAAACTGTTTTTT. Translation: CASSKGQSDEKLFF.

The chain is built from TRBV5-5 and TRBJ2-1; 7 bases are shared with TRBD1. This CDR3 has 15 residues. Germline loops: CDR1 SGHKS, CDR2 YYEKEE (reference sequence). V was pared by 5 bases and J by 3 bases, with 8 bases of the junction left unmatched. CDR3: CASRPGQALYNEQFF. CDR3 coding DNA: TGTGCCAGCAGGCCCGGACAGGCGCTCTACAATGAGCAGTTCTTC.

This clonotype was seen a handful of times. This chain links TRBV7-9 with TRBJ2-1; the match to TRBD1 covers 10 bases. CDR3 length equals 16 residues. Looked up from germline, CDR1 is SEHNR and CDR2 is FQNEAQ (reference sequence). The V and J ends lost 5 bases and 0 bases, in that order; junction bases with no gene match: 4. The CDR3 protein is CASSTRQGASYNEQFF. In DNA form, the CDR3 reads TGTGCCAGCAGCACCAGACAGGGGGCCTCCTACAATGAGCAGTTCTTC.

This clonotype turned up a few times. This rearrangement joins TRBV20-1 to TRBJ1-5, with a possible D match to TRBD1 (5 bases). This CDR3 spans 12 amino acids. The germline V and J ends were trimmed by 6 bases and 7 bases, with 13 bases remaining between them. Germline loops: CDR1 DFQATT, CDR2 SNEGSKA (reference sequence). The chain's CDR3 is CSARGGEQPQHF. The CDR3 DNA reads TGCAGTGCCCGCGGGGGGGAACAGCCCCAGCATTTT.

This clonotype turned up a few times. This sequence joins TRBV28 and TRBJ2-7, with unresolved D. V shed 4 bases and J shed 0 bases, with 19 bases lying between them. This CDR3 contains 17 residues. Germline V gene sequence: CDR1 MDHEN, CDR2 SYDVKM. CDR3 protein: CASSSPLWPSSSYEQYF. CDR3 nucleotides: TGTGCCAGCAGTTCCCCTTTGTGGCCCTCGAGCTCCTACGAGCAGTACTTC.

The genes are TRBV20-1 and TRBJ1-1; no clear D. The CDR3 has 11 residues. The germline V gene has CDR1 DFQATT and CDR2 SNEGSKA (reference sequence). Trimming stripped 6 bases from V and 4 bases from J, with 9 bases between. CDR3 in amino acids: CSATQSTEAFF. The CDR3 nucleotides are TGCAGTGCAACACAGAGCACTGAAGCTTTCTTT.

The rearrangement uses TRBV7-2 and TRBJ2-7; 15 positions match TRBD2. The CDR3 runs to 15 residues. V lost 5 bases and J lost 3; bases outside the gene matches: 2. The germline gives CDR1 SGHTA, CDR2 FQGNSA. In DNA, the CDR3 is TGTGCCAGCAGCACGGGACTAGCGGGAGGCTACGAGCAGTACTTC. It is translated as CASSTGLAGGYEQYF.